A selection of T cell receptor beta chains follows, all from one sample in a study of blood T cell repertoires in COVID-19. The repertoire was sequenced with immunoSEQ multiplex PCR; TCRdb's copy has only in-frame clones and lacks some. This repertoire shows more than 200,000 clones, roughly 80% found once; its top ten account for 7.5% to 10%. Sequencing used peripheral blood. The receptors were gathered from a man older than 75 with acute or convalescent COVID-19. CDR3s leave out the opening cysteine and the closing phenylalanine or tryptophan. The order of the fields is J gene, V gene, clone size, CDR3 protein. Not every row has a clone size; where given, it reads once, few, many or a size class.

J: TRBJ2-2
V: TRBV30
size: -
CDR3: AWSVQGGNTGELF

J: TRBJ2-1
V: TRBV11-2
size: -
CDR3: ASSPRVAVNYNEQF

J: TRBJ1-2
V: TRBV28
size: -
CDR3: ASRGLGGGLLYGYT

J: TRBJ2-5
V: TRBV5-1
size: -
CDR3: ASSSGQGVETQY

J: TRBJ1-5
V: TRBV6-1
size: -
CDR3: ASSERGGKEPQH

J: TRBJ1-5
V: TRBV5-6
size: -
CDR3: ASSGGQINQPQH

J: TRBJ2-5
V: TRBV19
size: -
CDR3: ASSIGQGRGQETQY

J: TRBJ2-7
V: TRBV7-9
size: -
CDR3: ASSLREGVTSEQY

J: TRBJ2-7
V: TRBV7-7
size: -
CDR3: ASSVGPGIHEQY

J: TRBJ1-1
V: TRBV19
size: -
CDR3: ASYGRPLRAEAF

J: TRBJ2-1
V: TRBV18
size: -
CDR3: ASSDYLSSYNEQF

J: TRBJ1-1
V: TRBV15
size: once
CDR3: ATSRLPKGQLEAF